Here is one TCR beta chain with its context. Individuals drawn from around 25 US areas were roughly 18 to 95 years old. Using immunoSEQ multiplex PCR, the repertoire was profiled, and TCRdb retains in-frame clones only, with some absent. This repertoire shows roughly 200,000 clones, more than 80% found once; its top ten account for 1.2%. The data were taken from a study of blood T cell repertoires in COVID-19. Whole-study context: Material from acute and convalescent COVID-19 was sourced from the United States, Italy and Spain. The cDNA or gDNA used as material had been derived from T cells, B-cell-depleted T cells, or PBMCs.

Looked up from germline, CDR1 is SQVTM and CDR2 is ANQGSEA. The length of the CDR3 is 14 residues. After removal of 4 bases from V and 9 bases from J, the junction contained 3 bases not matched to a gene. The rearrangement uses TRBV29-1 and TRBJ2-1; 16 bases map to TRBD2. Sequencing input: PBMCs or T cells enriched from blood (not recorded which). The receptor was derived from a man aged 25-45 years who had recovered from COVID-19. The CDR3 reads CSVGGLAGGGEQFF. DNA for the CDR3: TGCAGCGTTGGGGGACTAGCGGGAGGGGGTGAGCAGTTCTTC.